This entry lists 23 T cell receptor beta chains sequenced from one sample in a study of TIL therapy for anti-PD-1-resistant metastatic lung cancer (TCRdb year 2021). The immunoSEQ v3 hsTCRB kit was used to amplify TCR beta CDR3 regions from genomic DNA through bias-controlled multiplex PCR. TCRdb mirrors the immuneACCESS table, restricted to in-frame sequences. Some clones are absent from its copies; in checked studies, under half trace to an unresolved V gene, and the reason for the others is unknown. The sample table contains 54,000 or so clones; only one count was recorded for around 90% of them. 2.6% of the sample goes to the ten largest clones. The sample's time point label, in plain terms: pre-treatment sample, taken before nivolumab and TIL therapy. Material: blood, obtained at baseline. The receptor source for this set is a person between 25 and 79 years old with non-small cell lung cancer.

The rearrangement uses TRBV7-3 and TRBJ2-3, with 7 bases aligning to TRBD2. The CDR3 runs to 15 residues. V lost 4 bases and J lost 4; bases outside the gene matches: 8. Germline CDR1 and CDR2: SGHTA and FQGTGA. As DNA, the CDR3 is TGTGCCAGCAGCTCCCAGAGCGGGGAGGCAGATACGCAGTATTTT. This sequence encodes CASSSQSGEADTQYF.

The rearrangement uses TRBV4-1 and TRBJ2-2; 8 bases match TRBD2. There are 17 residues in the CDR3. In germline, CDR1 is MGHRA, CDR2 YSYEKL. V lost 0 bases to trimming and J lost 3 bases; unmatched junction nucleotides: 6. CDR3 amino acids: CASSQDAGGYDTGELFF. The CDR3 coding sequence is TGCGCCAGCAGCCAAGATGCGGGGGGATACGACACCGGGGAGCTGTTTTTT.

This clone was observed a single time. The V gene is TRBV27, the J gene TRBJ2-7, with D maybe TRBD1 (5 bases). V shed 6 bases and J shed 0 bases, with 15 bases lying between them. Germline CDR1 MNHEY, CDR2 SMNVEV (reference sequence). The CDR3 loop spans 15 amino acids. In DNA, the CDR3 is TGTGCCAGCAGAAGCTGGGGCGGTAACTCCTACGAGCAGTACTTC. Protein: CASRSWGGNSYEQYF.

V is TRBV19 and J is TRBJ1-5, with D perhaps matching TRBD1 (5 bases). CDR1 and CDR2 (germline): LNHDA, SQIVND (reference sequence). The ends were cut back, 5 bases at V and 2 bases at J, with 7 bases in the middle. The CDR3 runs 13 residues. CDR3 loop: CASSGTGNQPQHF. The DNA for the CDR3 is TGTGCCAGTAGTGGGACCGGCAATCAGCCCCAGCATTTT.

This clone was seen a handful of times. The V and J genes are TRBV5-1 and TRBJ1-1; 9 nucleotides align to TRBD1. Germline V gene data show CDR1 as SGHRS and CDR2 as YFSETQ. The CDR3 loop spans 16 amino acids. With 2 bases clipped from V and 1 base from J, the junction kept 6 bases outside the gene matches. Here the CDR3 DNA reads TGCGCCAGCAGCTTATTTACAGGGGGCCGGAACACTGAAGCTTTCTTT. Encoded protein: CASSLFTGGRNTEAFF.

The chain joins TRBV7-3 to TRBJ1-1, with D perhaps TRBD1 (5 bases). V lost 4 bases and J 5 bases, leaving 8 bases between the germline ends. Germline lookup yields CDR1 SGHTA and CDR2 FQGTGA. CDR3 length: 12 amino acids. The CDR3 protein is CASSSGGTEAFF. The CDR3 DNA reads TGTGCCAGCAGCTCCGGGGGAACTGAAGCTTTCTTT.

The V call is TRBV2, the J call TRBJ1-4, with a possible D match to TRBD1 (5 bases). CDR1 is SNHLY and CDR2 is FYNNEI in the germline V gene. This CDR3 is 15 amino acids long. V gave up 1 base and J gave up 14 bases, with 20 bases separating them. Here the CDR3 reads CASSEGRDRLIRLFF. Here the CDR3 DNA reads TGTGCCAGCAGTGAAGGAAGGGACCGTCTTATTAGGCTGTTTTTT.

This sequence joins TRBV27 and TRBJ2-7; TRBD2 matches at 10 bases. The CDR3 runs 14 residues. Germline-derived CDR1 and CDR2 are MNHEY and SMNVEV (reference sequence). J gave up 7 bases and V 7 bases, and 10 bases lay outside the gene matches. The CDR3 DNA follows: TGTGCCAGCACCCCGGCCGGACTAGCGGCAGAGCAGTACTTC. The encoded protein is CASTPAGLAAEQYF.

J is TRBJ2-1 and V is TRBV19; 10 nucleotides line up with TRBD2. V trimming: 7 bases; J trimming: 3 bases; junction bases outside the gene matches: 9. The CDR3 consists of 16 residues. Germline CDR1 reads LNHDA; CDR2 reads SQIVND (reference sequence). CDR3 protein: CASKGLAGDFYNEQFF. CDR3 coding DNA: TGTGCCAGTAAAGGTCTAGCGGGGGACTTCTACAATGAGCAGTTCTTC.

The J gene is TRBJ1-2, the V gene TRBV30; D might be TRBD1 (6 bases). V lost 3 bases and J lost 8, with 22 bases in between. The length of the CDR3 is 15 residues. Germline CDR1 reads GTSNPN; CDR2 reads SVGIG (reference sequence). CDR3 sequence reads: CAWRPDRLVSGGYTF. Written as DNA, the CDR3 is TGTGCCTGGAGGCCCGACAGGCTAGTATCAGGGGGCTACACCTTC. Drawing the rest from reference TRBV30 and TRBJ1-2, the complete variable domain is SQTIHQWPATLVQPVGSPLSLECTVEGTSNPNLYWYRQAAGRGLQLLFYSVGIGQISSEVPQNLSASRPQDRQFILSSKKLLLSDSGFYLCAWRPDRLVSGGYTFGSGTRLTVV.

The chain employs TRBV27 and TRBJ1-2, with TRBD1 matching 7 bases. Per germline, CDR1 MNHEY and CDR2 SMNVEV (reference sequence). The CDR3 extends over 14 amino acids. Germline trimming cut 6 bases from V and 4 bases from J; bases unmatched to any gene: 8. CDR3: CASRYTGQTYGYTF. In nucleotides, the CDR3 is TGTGCCAGCAGATACACGGGACAGACCTATGGCTACACCTTC.

The chain recombines TRBV27 with TRBJ1-2; 7 nucleotides align to TRBD1. The V segment lost 4 bases and the J segment 6 bases; nucleotides outside the gene matches: 5. This CDR3 comprises 13 residues. Germline CDR1 and CDR2: MNHEY and SMNVEV (reference sequence). In DNA form, the CDR3 reads TGTGCCAGCAGTTCGAGACAGGGACATGGCTACACCTTC. Its protein product is CASSSRQGHGYTF.

V usage is TRBV3-1 (or the pseudogene TRBV3-2) and J usage is TRBJ2-5, with D perhaps TRBD2 (5 bases). Germline V gene lookup returns CDR1 LGHDT and CDR2 YNNKEL (reference sequence). The ends were cut back, 3 bases at V and 3 bases at J, with 20 bases in the middle. This CDR3 is built from 17 residues. In nucleotides, the CDR3 is TGTGCCAGCAGCCACCCCGGCGGGCCCAGCGGTAAAGAGACCCAGTACTTC. It translates to CASSHPGGPSGKETQYF.

This clone came up a few times. The V call is TRBV19, the J call TRBJ1-1, with TRBD1 identical over 7 bases. This CDR3 region has 14 residues. The V gene end was trimmed by 5 bases and the J gene end by 2 bases; junction bases not matched to a gene: 5. Germline V CDR1 and CDR2: LNHDA, SQIVND (reference sequence). CDR3 sequence reads: CASSGDRDNTEAFF. DNA of the CDR3: TGTGCCAGTAGTGGCGACAGGGATAACACTGAAGCTTTCTTT.

The chain uses TRBV27 and TRBJ2-1; D gene ambiguous. The CDR3 covers 13 residues. Trimming cost V 2 bases and J 7 bases, with 9 bases left between them. Germline-derived CDR1 and CDR2 are MNHEY and SMNVEV (reference sequence). In nucleotides, the CDR3 is TGTGCCAGCAGTTTAGGCAGACTTAATGAGCAGTTCTTC. This gives the protein CASSLGRLNEQFF.

The rearrangement links TRBV9 to TRBJ2-5; TRBD1 matches at 7 bases. The germline gives CDR1 SGDLS, CDR2 YYNGEE. With 1 base clipped from V and 6 bases from J, the junction kept 6 bases outside the gene matches. This CDR3 has 14 residues. DNA for the CDR3: TGTGCCAGCAGCGTACAGGGGGTAGAAAAGACCCAGTACTTC. This gives the protein CASSVQGVEKTQYF.

The rearrangement links TRBV5-1 to TRBJ2-3; D gene ambiguous. V lost 2 bases and J lost 0, with 16 bases in between. This CDR3 is built from 17 residues. Per the germline V gene, CDR1 is SGHRS and CDR2 is YFSETQ. The CDR3 coding sequence is TGCGCCAGCAGCTTCCTACCCACACGGGCTAGCACAGATACGCAGTATTTT. This encodes CASSFLPTRASTDTQYF.

This sequence joins TRBV18 and TRBJ2-7; the D gene is possibly TRBD1 (6 bases). CDR1 and CDR2 (germline): KGHSH, LQKENI. Deletions cut 6 bases from V and 2 bases from J, with 14 bases between. The CDR3 extends over 14 amino acids. The CDR3 is CASSPDRSAYEQYF. The CDR3 DNA reads TGTGCCAGCTCCCCCGACAGGAGTGCCTACGAGCAGTACTTC.

The rearrangement joins TRBV11-2 to TRBJ1-1; TRBD1 aligns across 11 bases. The CDR3 spans 17 residues. The V gene end was trimmed by 5 bases and the J gene end by 3 bases; junction bases not matched to a gene: 11. Germline assignment: CDR1 SGHAT and CDR2 FQNNGV. CDR3 bases: TGTGCCAGCAGCCTAAGAGGACAGGGGGCGATGGACACTGAAGCTTTCTTT. It yields the protein CASSLRGQGAMDTEAFF.

This clone was observed once. V usage is TRBV7-5 and J usage is TRBJ2-1; no DNA check was done on the table's D call, TRBD1. TRBV7-5 is reported as a pseudogene. CDR3 size: 17 residues. CDR3 loop: CVRSLPIGQRIYNEQFF. CDR3 nucleotides: TGTGTCAGAAGCTTACCGATAGGACAGAGGATCTACAATGAGCAGTTCTTC.

The CDR3 is CASSLRTSSYNEQFF. The CDR3 DNA reads as TGTGCCAGCAGTTTGCGTACTAGCTCCTACAATGAGCAGTTCTTC. The rearrangement joins TRBV28 to TRBJ2-1; tentatively, D is TRBD2 (5 bases). The germline V gene encodes CDR1 MDHEN and CDR2 SYDVKM. The V gene lost 3 bases and the J gene lost 0 bases, with 9 bases spanning the gap. This CDR3 spans 15 amino acids.

This clone has a handful of counts. The V and J genes are TRBV9 and TRBJ2-2, with D perhaps TRBD1 (6 bases). Per germline, CDR1 SGDLS and CDR2 YYNGEE. The CDR3 runs 16 residues. V lost 0 bases, J lost 5 bases, and 14 bases lay in between. The CDR3 nucleotides are TGTGCCAGCAGCGTAGGTAGTCCAGGGGAGACCGGGGAGCTGTTTTTT. Translation: CASSVGSPGETGELFF.

The J gene is TRBJ2-2, the V gene TRBV24-1, with unresolved D. V lost 8 bases and J lost 5, with 8 bases in between. Germline loops: CDR1 KGHDR, CDR2 SFDVKD. The CDR3 spans 12 residues. The CDR3 nucleotides are TGTGCCACCATTAGCAGAACCGGGGAGCTGTTTTTT. Amino acids: CATISRTGELFF.